These 32 T cell receptor beta chains came from one sample sequenced in a study of blood T cells in healthy people across ages. With a J-beta primer mix and a sample-barcoded 5' primer, a second PCR ran about 7 to 12 cycles. TCRdb fed the 5' RACE reads into MiXCR, producing one record per CDR3 protein. This sample has 650,000 to 700,000 distinct CDR3 sequences, with 40% to 65% found just once. Sequenced sample: blood. These receptors all come from a woman older than 75 in good health.

V usage is TRBV7-9 and J usage is TRBJ2-3; the match to TRBD1 covers 8 bases. CDR1 SEHNR and CDR2 FQNEAQ come from the germline V gene (reference sequence). The CDR3 runs to 15 residues. V shed 6 bases and J 2 bases; nucleotides not matched to a gene: 7. The CDR3 spells CASSPDRVATDTQYF. CDR3 DNA sequence: TGTGCCAGCAGTCCGGACAGGGTGGCCACAGATACGCAGTATTTT.

Notes on this clonotype: Since a much larger clone is just one base distant, this may be a read error. The chain links TRBV6-6 to TRBJ2-1, with 7 bases aligning to TRBD2. Looked up from germline, CDR1 is MNHNY and CDR2 is SVGAGI (reference sequence). The CDR3 consists of 11 residues. DNA of the CDR3: TGTGCCAGCAGTTACGCGGGAGAGCGGTTCTTC. This codes for CASSYAGERFF.

About this clonotype itself: A much larger clone differs from this one at a single base, so this may be a read error. The rearrangement links TRBV6-2 or TRBV6-3 to TRBJ1-2, with 7 bases aligning to TRBD1. V was pared by 2 bases and J by 8 bases, with 8 bases of the junction left unmatched. There are 14 residues in the CDR3. The germline V gene encodes CDR1 MNHEY and CDR2 SVGEGT. The chain's CDR3 is CASSYADRIYGYTF. CDR3 nucleotides: TGTGCCAGCAGTTACGCGGACAGGATCTACGGCTACACCTTC.

This clonotype appeared many times. This sequence joins TRBV7-9 and TRBJ2-1, with D hard to call. Germline V gene sequence: CDR1 SEHNR, CDR2 FQNEAQ (reference sequence). V shed 6 bases and J shed 3 bases, with 6 bases lying between them. This CDR3 is built from 12 residues. The CDR3 sequence is CASRSLYNEQFF. The CDR3 bases are TGTGCCAGCAGATCCCTCTACAATGAGCAGTTCTTC.

The chain links TRBV3-1 to TRBJ1-2; 7 positions match TRBD1. The CDR3 is made up of 15 amino acids. J was trimmed by 2 bases and V by 1 base; bases with no gene match: 4. Germline CDR1 LGHDT, CDR2 YNNKEL (reference sequence). CDR3 coding DNA: TGTGCCAGCAGCCAAGCCAGGGGGTGGAACTATGGCTACACCTTC. Its protein is CASSQARGWNYGYTF.

In its sample, this clonotype was seen many times. The chain employs TRBV5-1 and TRBJ2-1, with 11 bases identical to TRBD2. The germline V gene encodes CDR1 SGHRS and CDR2 YFSETQ. With V trimmed by 2 bases and J by 10 bases, 5 bases remained unmatched. The CDR3 totals 14 residues. CDR3 bases: TGCGCCAGCAGCTTCCCGGGACTAGCGGCCGAGCAGTTCTTC. The encoded protein is CASSFPGLAAEQFF. Full variable domain (outside the CDR3, taken from reference TRBV5-1 and TRBJ2-1): KAGVTQTPRYLIKTRGQQVTLSCSPISGHRSVSWYQQTPGQGLQFLFEYFSETQRNKGNFPGRFSGRQFSNSRSEMNVSTLELGDSALYLCASSFPGLAAEQFFGPGTRLTVL.

This chain links TRBV9 with TRBJ1-2; D is undetermined. This CDR3 comprises 12 residues. From germline, CDR1 is SGDLS and CDR2 YYNGEE. Trimming removed 3 bases at V and 3 bases at J, with 6 bases between. The CDR3 spells CASSALDYGYTF. The CDR3 nucleotides are TGTGCCAGCAGCGCCTTAGACTATGGCTACACCTTC.

The rearrangement links TRBV29-1 to TRBJ2-7, with TRBD1 matching over 10 bases. There are 13 residues in the CDR3. Trimming took 6 bases from V and 7 from J; bases not matched to a gene: 9. Germline-derived CDR1 and CDR2 are SQVTM and ANQGSEA. As DNA, the CDR3 is TGCAGCGTGGAACGGGACAGGGGTGAGGAGCAGTACTTC. Translating it yields CSVERDRGEEQYF.

The J gene is TRBJ2-1, the V gene TRBV20-1; D call uncertain. V dropped 6 bases and J dropped 3 bases, with 12 bases sitting between them. This CDR3 is 13 amino acids long. Germline CDR1 DFQATT, CDR2 SNEGSKA (reference sequence). DNA for the CDR3: TGCAGTGCCGCCCAGCCCTACTACAATGAGCAGTTCTTC. As protein: CSAAQPYYNEQFF.

The rearrangement uses TRBV2 and TRBJ2-1; 8 nucleotides align to TRBD2. The CDR3 spans 15 residues. The germline CDR1 and CDR2 sequences are SNHLY and FYNNEI. The trim removed 8 bases at V and 4 bases at J, leaving 10 bases unmatched. Written as DNA, the CDR3 is TGTGCCAGCGAACCAAGCCGGGGGGGTTACAATGAGCAGTTCTTC. Translation: CASEPSRGGYNEQFF.

This clonotype showed up many times. V is TRBV5-1 and J is TRBJ2-5; perhaps TRBD1 as D (6 bases). The germline CDR1 and CDR2 sequences are SGHRS and YFSETQ. With 3 bases removed from V and 2 bases from J, the gap between germline ends came to 8 bases. The CDR3 is made up of 13 amino acids. CDR3 amino acids: CASSWTVQETQYF. In DNA, the CDR3 is TGCGCCAGCAGCTGGACAGTACAAGAGACCCAGTACTTC.

This clonotype was seen many times. V gene TRBV28 combines with J gene TRBJ2-7, with D perhaps TRBD1 or TRBD2 (5 bases each). Per germline, CDR1 MDHEN and CDR2 SYDVKM. The V and J ends lost 4 bases and 7 bases respectively, with 26 bases between them. CDR3 length equals 17 residues. The CDR3: CASSSSPGFFHGEEQYF. CDR3 DNA sequence: TGTGCCAGCAGTTCTTCTCCAGGGTTCTTTCACGGGGAAGAGCAGTACTTC.

Worth noting for this clonotype: This may be a read error: a much more frequent sequence differs by one nucleotide. The chain couples TRBV10-3 to TRBJ2-5; D is possibly TRBD1 (6 bases). V was cut by 0 bases and J by 9 bases, with 20 bases left in between. CDR3 size: 16 residues. Germline loops: CDR1 ENHRY, CDR2 SYGVKD. The CDR3 DNA follows: TGTGCCATCAGTGAGTCGTTGGTGCAGGGGCTAAAGGCCCAGTACTTC. Its protein product is CAISESLVQGLKAQYF.

This clonotype was recorded at least ten times. The genes are TRBV12-3 or TRBV12-4 and TRBJ2-3; no clear D. CDR3 length equals 16 residues. V lost 3 bases to trimming and J lost 4 bases, with 17 bases between them. The chain's CDR3 is CASSLWVQAVADTQYF. The CDR3 DNA reads TGTGCCAGCAGTTTGTGGGTTCAAGCTGTGGCAGATACGCAGTATTTT.

Comments on this clonotype: This may come from a read error, since a much larger clone is one base off. The J gene is TRBJ2-5, the V gene TRBV3-1; 7 bases map to TRBD2. CDR1 and CDR2 from the germline V gene are LGHDT and YNNKEL (reference sequence). The CDR3 consists of 13 residues. V lost 7 bases and J lost 3; bases outside the gene matches: 5. CDR3 nucleotides: TGTGCCAGCAATAGACTAGCCGAAGAGACCCAGTACTTC. Translation: CASNRLAEETQYF.

This chain joins TRBV24-1 and TRBJ2-1, with a tentative D call TRBD2 (5 bases). V was pared by 0 bases and J by 8 bases, with 13 bases between. The CDR3 spans 15 residues. Germline-derived CDR1 and CDR2 are KGHDR and SFDVKD. CDR3 coding DNA: TGTGCCACCAGTGATTTGCGATTCGGGGTCGATGAGCAGTTCTTC. It specifies CATSDLRFGVDEQFF.

This clonotype was observed once. V usage is TRBV12-3 or TRBV12-4 and J usage is TRBJ1-5; unclear D gene. Trimming left V 3 bases short and J 0 bases short, with 9 bases between. The CDR3 covers 15 residues. CDR3 DNA sequence: TGTGCCAGCAGTTTCCGGGGTGTTAGCAATCAGCCCCAGCATTTT. This codes for CASSFRGVSNQPQHF.

This clonotype was seen more than once but under ten times. The rearrangement links TRBV6-6 to TRBJ2-1; a possible D gene is TRBD2 (7 bases). The germline gives CDR1 MNHNY, CDR2 SVGAGI (reference sequence). The CDR3 contains 13 residues. V lost 10 bases, J lost 5 bases, and 15 bases lay in between. The CDR3 DNA reads TGTGCCACCGGGGGGCCGGAAAACAATGAGCAGTTCTTC. This encodes CATGGPENNEQFF.

The chain couples TRBV9 to TRBJ1-2; D possibly corresponds to TRBD1 (5 bases). CDR1 SGDLS and CDR2 YYNGEE come from the germline V gene. This CDR3 contains 16 residues. Trimming took off 10 bases at V and 8 bases at J, with 30 bases between the two ends. CDR3 bases: TGTGCCGGCAACGCGTCATCCCAGGCAAGGGGTTCGGGCTACACCTTC. Its translation is CAGNASSQARGSGYTF.

Of note for this clonotype: Since a much larger clone is just one base distant, this may be a read error. The chain employs TRBV28 and TRBJ2-3; the match to TRBD1 covers 7 bases. Germline values: CDR1 MDHEN, CDR2 SYDVKM. The CDR3 runs to 14 residues. The CDR3 sequence is CASTDRVGTGTQYF. The CDR3 DNA sequence: TGTGCCAGCACCGACAGGGTTGGAACAGGTACGCAGTATTTT.

The chain combines TRBV6-5 with TRBJ2-7; D tentatively fits TRBD1 or TRBD2 (6 bases each). CDR1 MNHEY and CDR2 SVGAGI come from the germline V gene. V shed 6 bases and J shed 2 bases, with 20 bases lying between them. This CDR3 has 16 amino acids. As DNA, the CDR3 is TGTGCCAGCAGCGGGGGCGGGTACGGACCGACCTACGAGCAGTACTTC. Translated, it gives CASSGGGYGPTYEQYF.

In regard to this clonotype: This may come from a read error, since a much larger clone is one base off. Written as DNA, the CDR3 is TGTGCCAGCAGTCCCCGGGACAGGGAAAAATCTACAATGAGGAACAATGAGCAGTACTTC. It codes for CASSPRDREKSTMRNNEQYF. This chain links TRBV7-8 with TRBJ2-5, with 9 bases fitting TRBD1. CDR3 size: 20 residues. Losses at the gene ends were 6 bases for V and 11 bases for J; bases not matched to a gene: 31. Germline CDR1 reads SGHVS; CDR2 reads FQNEAQ. Looking up the rest from reference TRBV7-8 and TRBJ2-5 gives the full variable domain: GAGVSQSPRYKVAKRGQDVALRCDPISGHVSLFWYQQALGQGPEFLTYFQNEAQLDKSGLPSDRFFAERPEGSVSTLKIQRTQQEDSAVYLCASSPRDREKSTMRNNEQYFGPGTRLLVL.

The chain links TRBV5-1 to TRBJ1-1; D is ambiguous. This CDR3 comprises 13 residues. Germline V lookup: CDR1 SGHRS, CDR2 YFSETQ. V was cut by 7 bases and J by 0 bases, with 10 bases left in between. The CDR3 sequence: CASCLGMNTEAFF. DNA for the CDR3: TGCGCCAGCTGCCTCGGCATGAACACTGAAGCTTTCTTT.

The chain is built from TRBV5-1 and TRBJ1-1; 7 nucleotides agree with TRBD1. CDR3 length equals 11 residues. V dropped 5 bases and J dropped 7; count of bases not matched to a gene: 2. From germline, CDR1 is SGHRS and CDR2 YFSETQ. CDR3 sequence reads: CASSQGVEAFF. CDR3 sequence (DNA): TGCGCCAGCAGTCAGGGGGTTGAAGCTTTCTTT.

The count of this clonotype is one. This could be a read error, since a much larger clone is one nucleotide away. V is TRBV3-1 and J is TRBJ2-3; TRBD1 is a possible D gene (6 bases). This CDR3 has 15 amino acids. Looked up from germline, CDR1 is LGHDT and CDR2 is YNNKEL (reference sequence). In nucleotides, the CDR3 is TGTGCCAGCAGCCAAGGGACAGCGCGCACAGATACGCATTATTTT. It yields the protein CASSQGTARTDTHYF.

The V call is TRBV6-6, the J call TRBJ2-7, with D unresolved. Germline loops: CDR1 MNHNY, CDR2 SVGAGI (reference sequence). This CDR3 has 15 residues. V was pared by 0 bases and J by 3 bases, with 12 bases between. The DNA for the CDR3 is TGTGCCAGCAGTTACTCGAGGCAGGAATACTACGAGCAGTACTTC. Its translation: CASSYSRQEYYEQYF.

The chain joins TRBV5-1 to TRBJ2-2, with D unresolved. V was cut by 0 bases and J by 0 bases, with 6 bases left in between. Germline CDR1 is SGHRS and CDR2 is YFSETQ. The CDR3 is 15 amino acids. The CDR3 DNA reads TGCGCCAGCAGCTTGGAGTCCTCGAACACCGGGGAGCTGTTTTTT. Protein: CASSLESSNTGELFF.

This clonotype was detected only once. The rearrangement links TRBV6-5 to TRBJ1-5; 7 nucleotides match TRBD1. CDR1 is MNHEY, CDR2 SVGAGI, per germline. The CDR3 is 14 residues long. J was trimmed by 3 bases and V by 8 bases; bases with no gene match: 7. CDR3 sequence reads: CASSQGLLNQPQHF. CDR3 DNA sequence: TGTGCCAGCTCACAGGGGCTCCTCAATCAGCCCCAGCATTTT.

The rearrangement joins TRBV7-2 to TRBJ2-2; 8 positions match TRBD1. This CDR3 comprises 17 residues. Per the germline V gene, CDR1 is SGHTA and CDR2 is FQGNSA. The V segment lost 2 bases and the J segment 1 base; nucleotides outside the gene matches: 6. The CDR3 sequence is CASSLPSGTGNTGELFF. DNA of the CDR3: TGTGCCAGCAGCTTACCGTCCGGGACAGGGAACACCGGGGAGCTGTTTTTT.

The CDR3 DNA reads TGTGCCAGCAGACAGGATCGATCGTACAATGAGCAGTACTTC. As protein: CASRQDRSYNEQYF. The genes are TRBV2 and TRBJ2-1; perhaps TRBD1 as D (5 bases). The DNA end is more similar to TRBJ2-7, so the J call may be wrong. Germline V lookup: CDR1 SNHLY, CDR2 FYNNEI. There are 14 residues in the CDR3.

The rearrangement uses TRBV4-3 and TRBJ1-4; 9 bases are shared with TRBD1. Germline CDR1 reads LGHNA; CDR2 reads YSLEER. This CDR3 comprises 15 residues. V dropped 1 base and J dropped 5; count of bases not matched to a gene: 2. The CDR3, as DNA: TGCGCCAGCAGCCAAGGACAGGGGGGAAATGAAAAACTGTTTTTT. It encodes CASSQGQGGNEKLFF.

The chain uses TRBV9 and TRBJ2-3; TRBD2 might be the D (5 bases). Germline values: CDR1 SGDLS, CDR2 YYNGEE. The CDR3 is made up of 17 amino acids. Trimming pared 0 bases from V and 5 bases from J, leaving 19 bases between. The DNA of the CDR3 is TGTGCCAGCAGCGTAGCCCAACTGGGGATCCGGGGAGATACGCAGTATTTT. Its protein is CASSVAQLGIRGDTQYF.